These T cell receptor beta chains were read from a single sample in a study of blood T cell repertoires in COVID-19. Using immunoSEQ multiplex PCR, the repertoire was profiled, and TCRdb retains in-frame clones only, with some absent. The sample has tens of thousands of clones, roughly 84% seen once. Sequenced: peripheral blood. Source of these receptors: a human donor in a cohort sampled during active COVID-19. Each CDR3 is given with its conserved first and last residue. Fields, in order: D gene, clone size, V gene, J gene, CDR3 DNA, CDR3 protein. D genes are given only for firm matches. Part of the rows lack a size; the others show once, few, many or a class for expanded clones.

d_call: TRBD1
clone_size: -
v_call: TRBV5-6
j_call: TRBJ1-1
cdr3_nt: TGTGCCAGCAGCTCCCGCGACAGGGATATCGCTTTCTTT
cdr3_aa: CASSSRDRDIAFF

d_call: TRBD1
clone_size: -
v_call: TRBV5-6
j_call: TRBJ1-2
cdr3_nt: TGTGCCAGCAGCTTGGGAGGGGGCTTTAACTATGGCTACACCTTC
cdr3_aa: CASSLGGGFNYGYTF

d_call: -
clone_size: -
v_call: TRBV4-1
j_call: TRBJ2-7
cdr3_nt: TGCGCCAGCAGCCCAGGACTAGGGGGAGGCTCCTACGAGCAGTACTTC
cdr3_aa: CASSPGLGGGSYEQYF

d_call: -
clone_size: -
v_call: TRBV3-1/TRBV3-2
j_call: TRBJ1-5
cdr3_nt: TGTGCCAGCAGCCAGGGATGGGGAGTCGAGAATCAGCCCCAGCATTTT
cdr3_aa: CASSQGWGVENQPQHF

d_call: TRBD1
clone_size: few
v_call: TRBV19
j_call: TRBJ1-5
cdr3_nt: TGTGCCAGTAGCCAGGCCACAGGGGTTAATCAGCCCCAGCATTTT
cdr3_aa: CASSQATGVNQPQHF

d_call: -
clone_size: -
v_call: TRBV27
j_call: TRBJ1-6
cdr3_nt: TGTGCCAGCAGTTTGACCCCTTACAGCACCACTAATTCACCCCTCCACTTT
cdr3_aa: CASSLTPYSTTNSPLHF

d_call: -
clone_size: once
v_call: TRBV7-2
j_call: TRBJ1-2
cdr3_nt: TGTGCCAGCAGCCCCGAACCCACGATGGCATATGGCTACACCTTC
cdr3_aa: CASSPEPTMAYGYTF

d_call: -
clone_size: -
v_call: TRBV7-8
j_call: TRBJ2-5
cdr3_nt: TGTGCCAGCAGCCCTGGACAGAAAGAGACCCAGTACTTC
cdr3_aa: CASSPGQKETQYF

d_call: -
clone_size: many
v_call: TRBV28
j_call: TRBJ1-1
cdr3_nt: TGTGCCAGTTCGCGGGCACTTGAAGCTTTCTTT
cdr3_aa: CASSRALEAFF

d_call: -
clone_size: -
v_call: TRBV4-3
j_call: TRBJ2-1
cdr3_nt: TGCGCCAGCAGCCAAGATCAGGGTAACTACAATGAGCAGTTCTTC
cdr3_aa: CASSQDQGNYNEQFF

d_call: -
clone_size: -
v_call: TRBV21-1
j_call: TRBJ2-7
cdr3_nt: TGTGCCAGCAGCAAACCTTCAGGGGGGCGCGAGCAGTACTTC
cdr3_aa: CASSKPSGGREQYF

d_call: TRBD1
clone_size: -
v_call: TRBV6-5
j_call: TRBJ1-3
cdr3_nt: TGTGCCAGCAGTTCACAGAGGGGGCTAGGAAACACCATATATTTT
cdr3_aa: CASSSQRGLGNTIYF

d_call: -
clone_size: -
v_call: TRBV19
j_call: TRBJ1-2
cdr3_nt: TGTGCCAGTAGTATCGGTCCAGGGCCCTACACCTTC
cdr3_aa: CASSIGPGPYTF

d_call: -
clone_size: few
v_call: TRBV6-1
j_call: TRBJ2-1
cdr3_nt: TGTGCCAGCAGTGAAGGGGTCGTACTAGTCCTTAATGAGCAGTTCTTC
cdr3_aa: CASSEGVVLVLNEQFF

d_call: -
clone_size: -
v_call: TRBV21-1
j_call: TRBJ2-6
cdr3_nt: TGTGCCAGCAGGTTACGGGACAGGGGCTCCTCTGGGGCCAACGTCCTGACTTTC
cdr3_aa: CASRLRDRGSSGANVLTF

d_call: TRBD1
clone_size: -
v_call: TRBV19
j_call: TRBJ1-1
cdr3_nt: TGTGCCAGTAGAGAGGGACAGGTGAACACTGAAGCTTTCTTT
cdr3_aa: CASREGQVNTEAFF

d_call: -
clone_size: -
v_call: TRBV5-5
j_call: TRBJ1-4
cdr3_nt: TGTGCCAGCAGCGACTTATACGAAAAACTGTTTTTT
cdr3_aa: CASSDLYEKLFF

d_call: TRBD1
clone_size: -
v_call: TRBV7-2
j_call: TRBJ2-7
cdr3_nt: TGTGCCAGCAGCTACCGGGACAGGAGCTACGAGCAGTACTTC
cdr3_aa: CASSYRDRSYEQYF

d_call: -
clone_size: -
v_call: TRBV7-2
j_call: TRBJ1-5
cdr3_nt: TGTGCCAGCAGCTTAGCGGGGTCGAGGATTGGAGGTCAGCCCCAGCATTTT
cdr3_aa: CASSLAGSRIGGQPQHF

d_call: -
clone_size: once
v_call: TRBV9
j_call: TRBJ2-3
cdr3_nt: TGTGCCAGCAGCGCTCTGGCGTACAGCGGAGATACGCAGTATTTT
cdr3_aa: CASSALAYSGDTQYF

d_call: -
clone_size: -
v_call: TRBV7-2
j_call: TRBJ2-1
cdr3_nt: TGTGCCAGCAGCTTAGTGCGACTGGGTGAGCAGTTCTTC
cdr3_aa: CASSLVRLGEQFF

d_call: TRBD2
clone_size: -
v_call: TRBV10-1
j_call: TRBJ2-1
cdr3_nt: TGCGCCAGCAGGCTGGGACTAGCGGGAGAGAATGAGCAGTTCTTC
cdr3_aa: CASRLGLAGENEQFF

d_call: TRBD1
clone_size: -
v_call: TRBV5-6
j_call: TRBJ1-2
cdr3_nt: TGTGCCAGCAGCTCAGGCTACTCCGGGACAGCGAACTATGGCTACACCTTC
cdr3_aa: CASSSGYSGTANYGYTF

d_call: TRBD1
clone_size: few
v_call: TRBV27
j_call: TRBJ1-1
cdr3_nt: TGTGCCAGCAGTCTGGGACAGGCCCACACTGAAGCTTTCTTT
cdr3_aa: CASSLGQAHTEAFF

d_call: -
clone_size: few
v_call: TRBV5-1
j_call: TRBJ1-2
cdr3_nt: TGCGCCAGCAGCTCCGAGGGCGCGGCTAACTATGGCTACACCTTC
cdr3_aa: CASSSEGAANYGYTF

d_call: TRBD1
clone_size: -
v_call: TRBV9
j_call: TRBJ2-5
cdr3_nt: TGTGCCAGCAGCGTCTCCGGGACAGGGGCAGAGACCCAGTACTTC
cdr3_aa: CASSVSGTGAETQYF

d_call: TRBD2
clone_size: -
v_call: TRBV7-9
j_call: TRBJ2-7
cdr3_nt: TGTGCCAGCAGCCGCGGCGCCAGCGGGGGCTCCTACGAGCAGTACTTC
cdr3_aa: CASSRGASGGSYEQYF

d_call: -
clone_size: -
v_call: TRBV10-3
j_call: TRBJ2-7
cdr3_nt: TGTGCCATCAGTGAGTACGGCGAGCAGTACTTC
cdr3_aa: CAISEYGEQYF

d_call: -
clone_size: -
v_call: TRBV6-5
j_call: TRBJ1-1
cdr3_nt: TGTGCCAGCAGTCAGAGGGTGGCTTTCTTT
cdr3_aa: CASSQRVAFF

d_call: -
clone_size: -
v_call: TRBV7-2
j_call: TRBJ1-2
cdr3_nt: TGTGCCAGCAGCTTAGCGCTACGGGAGTTATATGGCTACACCTTC
cdr3_aa: CASSLALRELYGYTF

d_call: TRBD1
clone_size: -
v_call: TRBV10-3
j_call: TRBJ1-4
cdr3_nt: TGTGCCATCAGGGCCGGGACAGGGAATGAAAAACTGTTTTTT
cdr3_aa: CAIRAGTGNEKLFF

d_call: -
clone_size: -
v_call: TRBV9
j_call: TRBJ1-1
cdr3_nt: TGTGCCAGCAGCGTAACCTCAGGGTCTGAAGCTTTCTTT
cdr3_aa: CASSVTSGSEAFF

d_call: -
clone_size: -
v_call: TRBV7-9
j_call: TRBJ1-1
cdr3_nt: TGTGCCAGCAGCCGAGGTCTGGGTTTAAACACTGAAGCTTTCTTT
cdr3_aa: CASSRGLGLNTEAFF

d_call: -
clone_size: -
v_call: TRBV4-2
j_call: TRBJ1-1
cdr3_nt: TGTGCCAGCAGCCAAGATGGGTGGGACTCCCGGGGAGGCACTGAAGCTTTCTTT
cdr3_aa: CASSQDGWDSRGGTEAFF

d_call: TRBD1
clone_size: -
v_call: TRBV24-1
j_call: TRBJ2-1
cdr3_nt: TGTGCCACCGGTCCCGGGACAGGGGTTTATGAGCAGTTCTTC
cdr3_aa: CATGPGTGVYEQFF

d_call: TRBD1
clone_size: -
v_call: TRBV19
j_call: TRBJ2-7
cdr3_nt: TGTGCCAGTAGTCACAGGGGGAACTACGAGCAGTACTTC
cdr3_aa: CASSHRGNYEQYF

d_call: TRBD2
clone_size: once
v_call: TRBV7-7
j_call: TRBJ2-7
cdr3_nt: TGTGCTAGCAGCTTACTAGCGGGGGCCTCCTACGAGCAGTACTTC
cdr3_aa: CASSLLAGASYEQYF

d_call: TRBD2
clone_size: -
v_call: TRBV6-4
j_call: TRBJ2-2
cdr3_nt: TGTGCCAGCAGTGATAACGGCGGGGGGGCCCCCGGGGAGCTGTTTTTT
cdr3_aa: CASSDNGGGAPGELFF

d_call: -
clone_size: once
v_call: TRBV5-1
j_call: TRBJ1-1
cdr3_nt: TGCGCCAGCAGCTTGCCCCGGGGTCAGACGAACACTGAAGCTTTCTTT
cdr3_aa: CASSLPRGQTNTEAFF

d_call: -
clone_size: -
v_call: TRBV6-5
j_call: TRBJ1-5
cdr3_nt: TGTGCCAGCAACCCTCACCAGGGTCAGCCCCAGCATTTT
cdr3_aa: CASNPHQGQPQHF

d_call: -
clone_size: -
v_call: TRBV28
j_call: TRBJ2-7
cdr3_nt: TGTGCCAGCCCAAATGACAGGAGCTCCTACGAGCAGTACTTC
cdr3_aa: CASPNDRSSYEQYF

d_call: TRBD2
clone_size: -
v_call: TRBV4-1
j_call: TRBJ2-3
cdr3_nt: TGCGCCAGCAGCCAATTCCCCGTGGGCGGGAGTACAGATACGCAGTATTTT
cdr3_aa: CASSQFPVGGSTDTQYF

d_call: -
clone_size: once
v_call: TRBV5-1
j_call: TRBJ2-2
cdr3_nt: TGCGCCAGCAGCAGGCGGGACAGCGGGGAGCTGTTTTTT
cdr3_aa: CASSRRDSGELFF

d_call: TRBD1
clone_size: -
v_call: TRBV6-5
j_call: TRBJ2-7
cdr3_nt: TGTGCCAGCAGTCGCGGACAGGGGGGGCAGCAGTACTTC
cdr3_aa: CASSRGQGGQQYF

d_call: TRBD1
clone_size: -
v_call: TRBV24-1
j_call: TRBJ1-3
cdr3_nt: TGTGCCACCAGTGATTTGTTGTGTACCTTTAAGTGGGACAGGTCTGGGGGAAACACCATATATTTT
cdr3_aa: CATSDLLCTFKWDRSGGNTIYF

d_call: -
clone_size: -
v_call: TRBV7-8
j_call: TRBJ1-1
cdr3_nt: TGTGCCAGCAGCCCCCGGGGTAGGACTGAAGCTTTCTTT
cdr3_aa: CASSPRGRTEAFF

d_call: -
clone_size: -
v_call: TRBV7-9
j_call: TRBJ1-2
cdr3_nt: TGTGCCAGCAGCTCCCCTTTAGGGGGGGCGGATGGCTACACCTTC
cdr3_aa: CASSSPLGGADGYTF

d_call: -
clone_size: -
v_call: TRBV9
j_call: TRBJ1-3
cdr3_nt: TGTGCCAGCAGCGTAGGTGCAGGTGGAAACACCATATATTTT
cdr3_aa: CASSVGAGGNTIYF

d_call: TRBD2
clone_size: -
v_call: TRBV7-6
j_call: TRBJ2-1
cdr3_nt: TGTGCCAGCAGCGTTCTAGCGGGAGGATGGGAGCAGTTCTTC
cdr3_aa: CASSVLAGGWEQFF